The present T cell receptor beta chain was sequenced within a study of control samples from healthy donors and cancer patients. CDR1 and CDR2 from the germline V gene are SNHLY and FYNNEI. V lost 5 bases, J lost 5 bases, and 5 bases stayed unmatched. The CDR3 has 14 residues. A single count supports this clone. Assay used: immunoSEQ multiplex PCR; TCRdb lists only in-frame clones, some missing. The sample includes more than 95,000 clones, about 88% seen only once; the top ten take 1.5% to 2%. Sequenced input: blood. The TCR comes from a man aged 18 to 29 in good health. V usage is TRBV2 and J usage is TRBJ2-1; TRBD2 agrees at 8 bases. The chain's CDR3 is CASSTGLAHNEQFF. The CDR3 DNA reads as TGTGCCAGCAGTACTGGACTAGCTCACAATGAGCAGTTCTTC.